This T cell receptor beta chain originates from a study of identical twins. Unmatched junction bases numbered 5, after V lost 10 bases and J lost 2 bases. CDR3 length: 14 residues. Germline V gives CDR1 MNHNS, CDR2 SASEGT. TCRdb reprocessed the 5' RACE reads with MiXCR, giving one entry per CDR3 protein. The table includes some 790,000 distinct CDR3 sequences, roughly 18% detected once. This clonotype was found a few times. Separately, the same data were catalogued under a study of T cells expressing NK-cell markers. That work states: One of the eight sequenced donors was seronegative, whereas the other seven were HCMV-seropositive.

The V call is TRBV6-1, the J call TRBJ2-1; 10 positions agree with TRBD1. The receptor's source is a woman in her late teens or twenties in good health. What was sequenced was PBMCs. CDR3 bases: TGTGCCACCTACGGGACAGGGGCCTACAATGAGCAGTTCTTC. This encodes CATYGTGAYNEQFF.